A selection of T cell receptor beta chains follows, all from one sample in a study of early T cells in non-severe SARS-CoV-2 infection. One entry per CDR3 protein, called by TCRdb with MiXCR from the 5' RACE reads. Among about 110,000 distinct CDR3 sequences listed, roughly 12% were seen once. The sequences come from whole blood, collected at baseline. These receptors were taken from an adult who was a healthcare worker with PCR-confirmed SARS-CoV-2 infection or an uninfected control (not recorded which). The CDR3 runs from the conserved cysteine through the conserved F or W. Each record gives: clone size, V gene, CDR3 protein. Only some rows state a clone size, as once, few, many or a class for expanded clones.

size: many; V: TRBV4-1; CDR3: CASSQEGGTELFF
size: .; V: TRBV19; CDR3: CASTPAGRENQPQHF
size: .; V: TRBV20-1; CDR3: CSARDLPSAYEQYF
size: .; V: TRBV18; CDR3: CASSPPGTGATNEKLFF
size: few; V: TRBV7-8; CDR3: CASSFRELADTQYF
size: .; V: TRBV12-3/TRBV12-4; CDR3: CASSLARTGGTEAFF
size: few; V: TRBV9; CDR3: CASSVGKAGTNTEAFF
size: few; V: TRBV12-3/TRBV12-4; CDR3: CASSFREMNTEAFF
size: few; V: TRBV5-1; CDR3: CASGASEKNNEQFF
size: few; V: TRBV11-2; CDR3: CASRHWGRANTEAFF
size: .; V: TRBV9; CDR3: CASSVAPFMGNSYEQYF
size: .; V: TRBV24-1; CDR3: CATSDFKQTQYF
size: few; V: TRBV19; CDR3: CASSRYSGRGDTQYF
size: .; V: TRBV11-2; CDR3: CASSFQTAYEKLFF